This TCR beta chain is drawn from a study of cytomegalovirus exposure and HLA in healthy donors. Regarding the study as a whole: Confirmation was obtained in vitro that a few CMV-associated chains are specific for CMV antigens.

While the first cohort had 500 to 700 subjects, the donors belonged to the separate validation cohort of about 120 subjects. CDR3 length: 17 amino acids. The germline V gene encodes CDR1 LGHNA and CDR2 YSLEER. V was trimmed by 0 bases and J by 3 bases, leaving 17 bases between them. Method: immunoSEQ multiplex PCR; TCRdb's copy keeps in-frame clones and lacks some. Among 150,000 to 200,000 clones listed, approximately 88% were seen once. Remarks on this clone: Its antigen is unidentified.

Sequencing input: PBMCs. V gene TRBV4-3 combines with J gene TRBJ1-2; no reliable D call. This receptor was taken from a young man in good health and CMV-seropositive. The CDR3 reads CASSQEGVGSFDYGYTF. The CDR3 nucleotides are TGCGCCAGCAGCCAAGAGGGTGTCGGGTCATTCGACTATGGCTACACCTTC.